This entry lists 15 T cell receptor beta chains sequenced from one sample in a study of blood T cell repertoires in COVID-19. The assay was immunoSEQ multiplex PCR, and TCRdb's table has in-frame clones only and misses some. The sample has around 16,000 clones; roughly 82% are singletons. The specimen was peripheral blood. The source of these receptors is a man at least 80 years old with active COVID-19.

This chain connects TRBV11-2 to TRBJ2-3, with TRBD1 matching over 7 bases. With 5 bases clipped from V and 5 bases from J, the junction kept 4 bases outside the gene matches. The CDR3 contains 13 residues. Germline CDR1 reads SGHAT; CDR2 reads FQNNGV. The CDR3 region is CASSQRGRDTQYF. The DNA of the CDR3 is TGTGCCAGCAGCCAGAGGGGGCGAGATACGCAGTATTTT.

V usage is TRBV19 and J usage is TRBJ2-5, with 10 bases identical to TRBD2. CDR1 and CDR2 (germline): LNHDA, SQIVND (reference sequence). V was clipped by 5 bases and J by 1 base; unmatched bases: 7. The CDR3 has 16 residues. Here the CDR3 reads CASSARTSGTQETQYF. The CDR3 DNA is TGTGCCAGTAGTGCCCGGACTAGCGGAACCCAAGAGACCCAGTACTTC.

The V gene is TRBV2, the J gene TRBJ2-3, with D possibly being TRBD2 (6 bases). CDR3 size: 16 residues. Per germline, CDR1 SNHLY and CDR2 FYNNEI. V lost 4 bases, J lost 6 bases, and 20 bases lay in between. CDR3 sequence: CASSGLGLGPADTQYF. Here the CDR3 DNA reads TGTGCCAGCAGTGGACTAGGACTGGGCCCCGCCGATACGCAGTATTTT.

The chain carries TRBV5-1 and TRBJ1-4; 11 bases agree with TRBD1. This CDR3 contains 14 residues. The V gene's germline CDR1 is SGHRS and CDR2 YFSETQ. With V trimmed by 4 bases and J by 7 bases, 3 bases remained unmatched. In DNA form, the CDR3 reads TGCGCCAGCAGCGCCGGGACAGGGGGTGAAAAACTGTTTTTT. It yields the protein CASSAGTGGEKLFF. The variable domain in full, completed from reference TRBV5-1 and TRBJ1-4, reads KAGVTQTPRYLIKTRGQQVTLSCSPISGHRSVSWYQQTPGQGLQFLFEYFSETQRNKGNFPGRFSGRQFSNSRSEMNVSTLELGDSALYLCASSAGTGGEKLFFGSGTQLSVL.

The sample holds a few counts of this clone. The rearrangement joins TRBV12-3 or TRBV12-4 to TRBJ2-5, with D unresolved. V was clipped by 6 bases and J by 1 base, with 6 bases between them. The length of the CDR3 is 12 residues. The CDR3 DNA follows: TGTGCCAGCAGCTTTATCCAAGAGACCCAGTACTTC. It is translated as CASSFIQETQYF.

The chain has TRBV28 and TRBJ2-4; the D gene is possibly TRBD2 (7 bases). V was trimmed by 5 bases and J by 1 base, leaving 21 bases between them. From germline, CDR1 is MDHEN and CDR2 SYDVKM. This CDR3 is 18 amino acids long. The CDR3 sequence is CASSHLGEGGFAKNIQYF. CDR3 DNA sequence: TGTGCCAGCAGTCACCTGGGGGAGGGGGGCTTTGCCAAAAACATTCAGTACTTC. The whole variable domain, remainder taken from reference TRBV28 and TRBJ2-4, is DVKVTQSSRYLVKRTGEKVFLECVQDMDHENMFWYRQDPGLGLRLIYFSYDVKMKEKGDIPEGYSVSREKKERFSLILESASTNQTSMYLCASSHLGEGGFAKNIQYFGAGTRLSVL.

This rearrangement joins TRBV5-1 to TRBJ1-2, with TRBD1 identical over 7 bases. Germline trimming cut 4 bases from V and 8 bases from J; bases unmatched to any gene: 2. The CDR3 loop spans 11 amino acids. The germline V gene has CDR1 SGHRS and CDR2 YFSETQ. The DNA for the CDR3 is TGCGCCAGCAGCGGGACAGTCGGCTACACCTTC. It translates to CASSGTVGYTF.

The V gene is TRBV28, the J gene TRBJ2-1, with TRBD2 matching 7 bases. V was pared by 5 bases and J by 0 bases, with 10 bases of the junction left unmatched. The CDR3 has 17 amino acids. Germline V gene sequence: CDR1 MDHEN, CDR2 SYDVKM. The CDR3 here is CASSPTKAGDSYNEQFF. In nucleotides, the CDR3 is TGTGCCAGCAGTCCTACGAAGGCGGGAGACTCCTACAATGAGCAGTTCTTC.

There are a few counts of this clone. The V call is TRBV28, the J call TRBJ2-3, with 8 positions matching TRBD2. With 2 bases clipped from V and 4 bases from J, the junction kept 5 bases outside the gene matches. Per germline, CDR1 MDHEN and CDR2 SYDVKM. This CDR3 has 15 residues. The CDR3 bases are TGTGCCAGCAGTTTACGGGAGGGCCACCCAGATACGCAGTATTTT. Amino acid sequence: CASSLREGHPDTQYF.

As concerns this clone: This specimen includes other DNA sequences encoding the same CDR3. This rearrangement joins TRBV5-4 to TRBJ1-1; D gene ambiguous. The germline V gene encodes CDR1 SGHNT and CDR2 YYREEE (reference sequence). Trimming cost V 0 bases and J 4 bases, with 4 bases left between them. This CDR3 is built from 12 residues. The CDR3 is CASSLGATEAFF. CDR3 DNA sequence: TGTGCCAGCAGCTTGGGGGCCACTGAAGCTTTCTTT.

The V gene is TRBV15, the J gene TRBJ2-5; 8 bases agree with TRBD1. CDR1 is LNHNV and CDR2 is YYDKDF in the germline V gene (reference sequence). J was trimmed by 5 bases and V by 5 bases; bases with no gene match: 10. This CDR3 is 15 amino acids long. CDR3 bases: TGTGCCACCAGCGAGTACAGGGGGAAGGTTGAGACCCAGTACTTC. This gives the protein CATSEYRGKVETQYF.

The CDR3 loop is CASLRSVVSEQYF. The CDR3 DNA is TGTGCCAGCTTAAGATCAGTGGTATCTGAGCAGTACTTC. The gene calls are TRBV2 and TRBJ2-7; D remains ambiguous. This CDR3 contains 13 residues. Germline V CDR1 and CDR2: SNHLY, FYNNEI. Between the trimmed V and J ends, which lost 8 bases and 7 bases, there was a span of 18 bases.

This sequence joins TRBV7-9 and TRBJ2-3, with 10 bases that match TRBD2. Germline trimming cut 5 bases from V and 0 bases from J; bases unmatched to any gene: 14. Germline V CDR1 and CDR2: SEHNR, FQNEAQ (reference sequence). The CDR3 has 19 amino acids. CDR3 sequence: CASSNLLAGGPSSTDTQYF. The CDR3 DNA follows: TGTGCCAGCAGCAACCTTTTAGCGGGAGGTCCTTCTAGCACAGATACGCAGTATTTT.

This chain uses TRBV19 with TRBJ2-4; 10 nucleotides align to TRBD2. CDR1 is LNHDA and CDR2 is SQIVND in the germline V gene (reference sequence). This CDR3 has 16 amino acids. V was clipped by 1 base and J by 3 bases; unmatched bases: 3. The DNA of the CDR3 is TGTGCCAGTAGTATAGGCCTAGCGGGAGTCAAAAACATTCAGTACTTC. It codes for CASSIGLAGVKNIQYF.

This clone was seen a few times. This chain links TRBV28 with TRBJ2-5; 8 nucleotides match TRBD2. Germline loops: CDR1 MDHEN, CDR2 SYDVKM. With V trimmed by 4 bases and J by 2 bases, 3 bases remained unmatched. The length of the CDR3 is 14 residues. The CDR3 sequence is CASSSIAGQETQYF. For the CDR3, the DNA is TGTGCCAGCAGTTCCATAGCGGGGCAAGAGACCCAGTACTTC.